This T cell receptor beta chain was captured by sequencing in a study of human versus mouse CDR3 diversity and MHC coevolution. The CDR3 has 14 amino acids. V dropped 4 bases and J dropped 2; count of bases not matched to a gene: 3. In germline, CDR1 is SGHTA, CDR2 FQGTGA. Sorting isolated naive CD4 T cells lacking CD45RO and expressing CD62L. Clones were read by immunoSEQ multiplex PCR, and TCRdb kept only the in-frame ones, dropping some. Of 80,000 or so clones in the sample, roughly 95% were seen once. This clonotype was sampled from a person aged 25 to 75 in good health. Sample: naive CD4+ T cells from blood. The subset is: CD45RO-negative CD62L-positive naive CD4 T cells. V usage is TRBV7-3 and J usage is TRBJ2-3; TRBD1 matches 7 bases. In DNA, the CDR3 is TGTGCCAGCAGCTCCGGGACAGCCACAGATACGCAGTATTTT. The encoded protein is CASSSGTATDTQYF.